The sequence of this T cell receptor beta chain was determined in a study of T cell responses to AZD1222 COVID-19 vaccine. Study results and caveats: Spike as a whole was targeted by vaccine-associated CD4 TCRs, dominant at 160-218 and 743-854. Baseline seropositivity characterized only six AZD1222 recipients. Rises in breadth and depth of Spike-specific TCRs came after two AZD1222 doses. The study reported that nearly half of spike-specific TCRs target unmutated variant regions.

Here immunoSEQ multiplex PCR was the method, and the copy in TCRdb shows in-frame clones only, minus some. The sample shows 100,000 to 120,000 clones, around 90% of them seen only once. The CDR3 loop spans 15 amino acids. Germline V CDR1 and CDR2: MGHDK, SYGVNS. V shed 6 bases, J shed 8 bases, and the junction held 13 bases outside the gene matches. As concerns this clone: What it recognizes is unknown.

The input for sequencing was peripheral blood, taken on day 0 of AZD1222 vaccination. This receptor was taken from an adult in good health. The chain has TRBV25-1 and TRBJ2-4; TRBD1 aligns across 7 bases. As DNA, the CDR3 is TGTGCCAGCAGGAAGATGTACAGGGGTAGAGACATTCAGTACTTC. Its protein product is CASRKMYRGRDIQYF.